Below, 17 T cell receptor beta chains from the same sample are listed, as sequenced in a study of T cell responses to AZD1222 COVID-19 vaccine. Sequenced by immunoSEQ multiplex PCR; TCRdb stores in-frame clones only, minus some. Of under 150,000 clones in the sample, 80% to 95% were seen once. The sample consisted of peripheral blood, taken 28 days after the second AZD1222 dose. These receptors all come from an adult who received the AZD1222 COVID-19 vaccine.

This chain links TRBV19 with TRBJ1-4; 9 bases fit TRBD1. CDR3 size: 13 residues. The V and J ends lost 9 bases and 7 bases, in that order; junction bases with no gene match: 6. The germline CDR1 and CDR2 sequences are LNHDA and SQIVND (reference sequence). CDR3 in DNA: TGTGCCAGGTTAGACAGGGGGGGTGAAAAACTGTTTTTT. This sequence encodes CARLDRGGEKLFF.

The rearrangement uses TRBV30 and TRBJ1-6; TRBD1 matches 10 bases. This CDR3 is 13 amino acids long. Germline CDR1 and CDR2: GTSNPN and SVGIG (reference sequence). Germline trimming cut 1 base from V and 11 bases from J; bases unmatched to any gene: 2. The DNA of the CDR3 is TGTGCCTGGAGTGCGGACAGGGGGACACCCCTCCACTTT. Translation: CAWSADRGTPLHF. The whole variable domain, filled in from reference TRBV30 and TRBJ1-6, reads SQTIHQWPATLVQPVGSPLSLECTVEGTSNPNLYWYRQAAGRGLQLLFYSVGIGQISSEVPQNLSASRPQDRQFILSSKKLLLSDSGFYLCAWSADRGTPLHFGNGTRLTVT.

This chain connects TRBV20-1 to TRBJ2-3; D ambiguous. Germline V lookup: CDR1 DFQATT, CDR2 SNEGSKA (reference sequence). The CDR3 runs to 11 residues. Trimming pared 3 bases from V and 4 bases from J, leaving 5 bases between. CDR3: CSASVPDTQYF. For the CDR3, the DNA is TGCAGTGCTAGCGTCCCAGATACGCAGTATTTT.

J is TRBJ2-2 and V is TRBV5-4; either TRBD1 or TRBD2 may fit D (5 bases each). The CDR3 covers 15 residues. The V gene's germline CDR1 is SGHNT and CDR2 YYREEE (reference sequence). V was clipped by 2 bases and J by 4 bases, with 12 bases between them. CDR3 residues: CASSLSGPITGELFF. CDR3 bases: TGTGCCAGCAGCTTATCGGGACCGATCACCGGGGAGCTGTTTTTT.

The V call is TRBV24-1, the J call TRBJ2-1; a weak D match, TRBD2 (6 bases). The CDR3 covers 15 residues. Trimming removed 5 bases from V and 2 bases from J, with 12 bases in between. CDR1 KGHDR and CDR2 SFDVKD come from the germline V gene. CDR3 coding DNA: TGTGCCACCAGTGTCCCTAGCGCAACCTACAATGAGCAGTTCTTC. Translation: CATSVPSATYNEQFF.

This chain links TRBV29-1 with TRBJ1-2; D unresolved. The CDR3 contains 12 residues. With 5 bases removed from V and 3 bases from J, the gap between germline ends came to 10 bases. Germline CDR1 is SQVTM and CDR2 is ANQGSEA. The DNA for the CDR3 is TGCAGCGTTCGGGGTATCGACTATGGCTACACCTTC. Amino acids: CSVRGIDYGYTF.

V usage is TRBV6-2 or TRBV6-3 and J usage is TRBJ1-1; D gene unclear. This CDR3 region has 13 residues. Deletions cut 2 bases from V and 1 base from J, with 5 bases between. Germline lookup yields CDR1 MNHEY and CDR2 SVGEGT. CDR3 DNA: TGTGCCAGCAGTTACAACAGGAACACTGAAGCTTTCTTT. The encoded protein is CASSYNRNTEAFF.

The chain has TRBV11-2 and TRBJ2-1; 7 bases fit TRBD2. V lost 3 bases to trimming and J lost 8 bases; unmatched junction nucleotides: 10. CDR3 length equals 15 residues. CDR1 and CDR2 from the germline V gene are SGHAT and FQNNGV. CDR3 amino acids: CASSFSSAGDYEQFF. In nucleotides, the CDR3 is TGTGCCAGCAGCTTTTCTTCTGCGGGAGACTATGAGCAGTTCTTC.

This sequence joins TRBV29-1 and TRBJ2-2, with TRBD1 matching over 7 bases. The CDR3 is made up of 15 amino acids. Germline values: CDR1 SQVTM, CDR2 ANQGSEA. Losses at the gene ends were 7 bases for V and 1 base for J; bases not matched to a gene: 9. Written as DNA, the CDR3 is TGCAGCGCCATTGTGACAGGGAGGAACACCGGGGAGCTGTTTTTT. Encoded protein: CSAIVTGRNTGELFF.

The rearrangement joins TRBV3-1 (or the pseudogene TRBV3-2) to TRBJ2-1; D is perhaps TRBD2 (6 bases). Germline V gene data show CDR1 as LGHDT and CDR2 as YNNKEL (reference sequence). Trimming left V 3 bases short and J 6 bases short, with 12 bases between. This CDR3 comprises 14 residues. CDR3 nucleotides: TGTGCCAGCAGCCACGGACGGGAGAGCAATGAGCAGTTCTTC. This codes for CASSHGRESNEQFF.

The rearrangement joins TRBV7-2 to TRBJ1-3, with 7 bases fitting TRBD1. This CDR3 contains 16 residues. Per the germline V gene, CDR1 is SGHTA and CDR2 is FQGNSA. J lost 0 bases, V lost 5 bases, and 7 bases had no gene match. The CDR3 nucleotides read TGTGCCAGCAGCCTTAGGGACAGCTCCTCTGGAAACACCATATATTTT. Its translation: CASSLRDSSSGNTIYF.

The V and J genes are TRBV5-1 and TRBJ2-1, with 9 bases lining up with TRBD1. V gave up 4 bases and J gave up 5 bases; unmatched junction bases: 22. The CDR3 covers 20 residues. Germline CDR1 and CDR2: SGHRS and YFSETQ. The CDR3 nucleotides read TGCGCCAGCAGCCGTCGGACAGGGGCCCGCATTACCTCCGGGGACAATGAGCAGTTCTTC. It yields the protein CASSRRTGARITSGDNEQFF.

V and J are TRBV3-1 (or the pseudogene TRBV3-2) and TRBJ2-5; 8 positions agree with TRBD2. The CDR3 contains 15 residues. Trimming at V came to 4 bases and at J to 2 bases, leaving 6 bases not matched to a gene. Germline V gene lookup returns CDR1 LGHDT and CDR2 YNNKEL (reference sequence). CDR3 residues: CASSPQRGPQETQYF. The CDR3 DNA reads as TGTGCCAGCAGCCCCCAGCGGGGGCCACAAGAGACCCAGTACTTC.

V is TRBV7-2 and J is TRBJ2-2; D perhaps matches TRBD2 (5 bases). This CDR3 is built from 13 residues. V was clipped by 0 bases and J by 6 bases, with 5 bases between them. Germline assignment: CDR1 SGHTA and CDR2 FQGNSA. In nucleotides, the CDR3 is TGTGCCAGCAGCTTAGCGAGGGCCGGGGAGCTGTTTTTT. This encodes CASSLARAGELFF. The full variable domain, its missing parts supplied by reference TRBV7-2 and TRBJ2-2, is GAGVSQSPSNKVTEKGKDVELRCDPISGHTALYWYRQSLGQGLEFLIYFQGNSAPDKSGLPSDRFSAERTGGSVSTLTIQRTQQEDSAVYLCASSLARAGELFFGEGSRLTVL.

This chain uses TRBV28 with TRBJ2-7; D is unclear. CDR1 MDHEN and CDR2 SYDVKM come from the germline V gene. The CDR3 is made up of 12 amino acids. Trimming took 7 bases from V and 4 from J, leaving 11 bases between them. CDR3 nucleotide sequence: TGTGCCAGCACTAAAGACGGATACGAGCAGTACTTC. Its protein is CASTKDGYEQYF.

CDR3 sequence: CASSLWTQETQYF. In DNA, the CDR3 is TGTGCCAGCAGTTTATGGACCCAAGAGACCCAGTACTTC. The gene calls are TRBV12-3 or TRBV12-4 and TRBJ2-5, with D unresolved. This CDR3 is 13 amino acids long. The V end was cut by 2 bases, the J end by 1 base, with 5 bases between.

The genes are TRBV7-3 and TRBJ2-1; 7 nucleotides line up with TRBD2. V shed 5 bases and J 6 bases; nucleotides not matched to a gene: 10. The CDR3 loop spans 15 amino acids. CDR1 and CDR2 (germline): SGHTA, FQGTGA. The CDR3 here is CASSPLAGVLNEQFF. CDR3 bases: TGTGCCAGCAGCCCTCTGGCGGGAGTCCTCAATGAGCAGTTCTTC.